The 7 T cell receptor beta chains presented below share a single source sample, sequenced in a study of neurological immune-mediated disorders. From the 5' RACE reads, TCRdb called clonotypes with MiXCR, one entry per CDR3 protein. The sample lists about 36,000 distinct CDR3 sequences, 10% seen once, with under 8.5% in the top ten. Sequences were obtained from PBMCs. These receptors all come from a woman aged 25-40 years with HTLV-1-associated myelopathy (HAM/TSP).

This clonotype appeared many times. This chain connects TRBV20-1 to TRBJ2-7; 9 bases fit TRBD1. The V and J ends lost 5 bases and 7 bases, in that order; junction bases with no gene match: 9. The germline CDR1 and CDR2 sequences are DFQATT and SNEGSKA (reference sequence). The CDR3 runs to 13 residues. CDR3 bases: TGCAGTGCTGGCAGACAGGGGGGCGGAGAGCAGTACTTC. It translates to CSAGRQGGGEQYF.

This clonotype turned up a few times. The V gene is TRBV30, the J gene TRBJ1-2; D not resolved. V was trimmed by 3 bases and J by 4 bases, leaving 9 bases between them. The CDR3 spans 12 residues. The germline V gene has CDR1 GTSNPN and CDR2 SVGIG (reference sequence). The CDR3 DNA reads as TGTGCCTGGAGGGGCGGGAGCTATGGCTACACCTTC. It translates to CAWRGGSYGYTF.

This clonotype is labeled medium-sized (0.01 to 0.1%). CDR3: CASSSSEGASGYTF. The CDR3 DNA follows: TGCGCCAGCAGCTCCTCTGAGGGTGCTAGTGGCTACACCTTC. The chain employs TRBV5-1 and TRBJ1-2; D not resolved. CDR1 is SGHRS, CDR2 YFSETQ, per germline. V lost 3 bases to trimming and J lost 7 bases, with 16 bases between them. The CDR3 runs 14 residues.

The chain combines TRBV20-1 with TRBJ2-3, with D hard to call. This CDR3 spans 18 amino acids. In germline, CDR1 is DFQATT, CDR2 SNEGSKA (reference sequence). V lost 8 bases to trimming and J lost 0 bases, with 27 bases between them. Here the CDR3 reads CSSFHWYIDGASTDTQYF. In nucleotides, the CDR3 is TGCAGTAGTTTCCACTGGTATATCGACGGCGCTAGCACAGATACGCAGTATTTT.

The rearrangement uses TRBV6-5 and TRBJ2-6; D could derive from TRBD1 or TRBD2 (6 bases each). Germline values: CDR1 MNHEY, CDR2 SVGAGI. The CDR3 contains 17 residues. The ends were cut back, 5 bases at V and 9 bases at J, with 23 bases in the middle. CDR3 DNA sequence: TGTGCCAGCAGTCGTATACGAGGGGGGACCGGGTTCAACGTCCTGACTTTC. It is translated as CASSRIRGGTGFNVLTF.

This clonotype was recorded many times. V gene TRBV20-1 combines with J gene TRBJ2-7; D is possibly TRBD1 (7 bases). CDR3 length equals 15 residues. Per the germline V gene, CDR1 is DFQATT and CDR2 is SNEGSKA (reference sequence). V dropped 0 bases and J dropped 1 base, with 13 bases sitting between them. CDR3 in DNA: TGCAGTGCTAGAGATCTCGCAGGGGGGTCCTACGAGCAGTACTTC. Translated, it gives CSARDLAGGSYEQYF.

This clonotype was seen at least ten times. V is TRBV14 and J is TRBJ2-1; D unresolved. Germline V gene sequence: CDR1 SGHDN, CDR2 FVKESK. The CDR3 runs to 11 residues. V lost 2 bases, J lost 10 bases, and 6 bases lay in between. Here the CDR3 reads CASSQSWEQFF. The DNA of the CDR3 is TGTGCCAGCAGCCAATCGTGGGAGCAGTTCTTC.